This is a list of T cell receptor beta chains from one sample in a study of T-cell memory formation after mild COVID-19. Each CDR3 protein gets one entry after TCRdb re-called the 5' RACE reads with MiXCR. The table shows 200,000 to 250,000 distinct CDR3 sequences, with about 10% occurring only once. The sample comprised PBMCs or a T cell subset sorted from them (not recorded which). The receptors were gathered from a man aged 18 to 30 who had mild COVID-19 (a few samples of this study predate the infection). Cell type and time point are not known. Each CDR3 is given without its conserved first and last residue. Each record gives: clone size, J gene, V gene, CDR3 protein. Rows may omit the clone size; those that give it use once, few, many or a size class.

. TRBJ2-7 TRBV7-2 ASSSQVASKPYEQY
many TRBJ2-5 TRBV20-1 SATTGAYQETQY
. TRBJ2-5 TRBV24-1 ATSDARSQTRSQY
. TRBJ2-1 TRBV12-3/TRBV12-4 ASSPRGGDEQF
. TRBJ2-3 TRBV11-2 ASSLAAQGTDTQY
. TRBJ2-1 TRBV6-2/TRBV6-3 ASSWTGGLGNEQF
. TRBJ1-2 TRBV20-1 SAGDWTGNYGYT
many TRBJ1-1 TRBV11-2 ASSLSGGRRYTEAF
few TRBJ1-4 TRBV4-2 ASSRVGQSKEKLF
. TRBJ2-5 TRBV3-1 ASSSRDWWETQY
many TRBJ2-7 TRBV3-1 ASSQVGQGALYEQY
. TRBJ2-2 TRBV3-1 ASSRKGGTGELF
few TRBJ2-2 TRBV6-5 ASSYSTGLDTGELF
many TRBJ1-1 TRBV7-2 ASSLEMNTEAF
few TRBJ1-1 TRBV6-6 ASRPYGAGGEAF
few TRBJ2-1 TRBV6-2/TRBV6-3 ASSHGGSVLEQF
few TRBJ2-3 TRBV9 ASSEGPLGDTQY
. TRBJ2-3 TRBV4-3 ASSQATTGRLETDTQY
. TRBJ2-5 TRBV10-3 AISDPAGVETQY
few TRBJ2-3 TRBV9 ASSVEGARGDTQY
. TRBJ2-2 TRBV6-6 ASSYVGRGRGMVGELF
few TRBJ1-1 TRBV3-1 ASSTFRGRTEAF
. TRBJ2-6 TRBV6-5 ASSYRDRGLISPGANVLT
few TRBJ1-1 TRBV7-8 ASSLDRGHTEAF
. TRBJ1-5 TRBV5-1 ASSFGPQGQPQH
few TRBJ2-3 TRBV7-9 ASSQGLAGATDTQY
. TRBJ1-3 TRBV5-1 ASSSGQGLGNTIY
few TRBJ2-3 TRBV7-2 ASSASGGRGDTQY
. TRBJ2-1 TRBV11-1 ASSSPSGGGDEQF
. TRBJ2-5 TRBV7-9 ASSFRGGQETQY
. TRBJ2-2 TRBV4-3 ASSYYTGELF
. TRBJ2-2 TRBV5-1 ASSERTGDDGELF
few TRBJ1-1 TRBV6-1 ASKSGPSNTEAF
few TRBJ2-2 TRBV5-5 ASSQGSGELF
few TRBJ2-7 TRBV2 ASGQDSPRYEQY
. TRBJ1-5 TRBV20-1 SARAGGSSPNQPQH
few TRBJ2-2 TRBV4-1 ASSQGSTSTGELF
. TRBJ1-1 TRBV4-1 ASSQDQGQAWTEAF
many TRBJ1-3 TRBV10-3 AISEPRVGNTIY
. TRBJ1-2 TRBV20-1 SARDPMQGKYGYT
. TRBJ1-2 TRBV7-9 ASSLEANYGYT
few TRBJ1-2 TRBV7-9 ASGQGLGYGYT
. TRBJ2-1 TRBV11-1 ASSLRLAGTDEQF
few TRBJ2-1 TRBV9 ASSVAGGSYNEQF
. TRBJ2-1 TRBV10-2 ASRLAENNEQF
few TRBJ2-3 TRBV28 ASIRTAGIADTQY
few TRBJ2-3 TRBV5-4 ASTSRTGSTDTQY
few TRBJ2-5 TRBV5-1 ASSLPKHRDRVPQETQY
few TRBJ2-1 TRBV14 ASSQIVGGAVNNEQF
many TRBJ1-2 TRBV20-1 SARDRGGGASLYGYT
few TRBJ2-5 TRBV6-2/TRBV6-3 ASSFLAPPYQETQY
. TRBJ1-6 TRBV5-1 ASSSLGKGLGSPLH
few TRBJ2-3 TRBV7-8 ASSRLAGGPADTQY
few TRBJ2-1 TRBV10-3 AISESTHEQF
few TRBJ1-5 TRBV6-2/TRBV6-3 ASSNGVRSLLGQPQH
many TRBJ1-1 TRBV4-1 ASTPFGTVNTEAF
. TRBJ2-3 TRBV6-2/TRBV6-3 ASNRRKLLTDTQY
. TRBJ2-7 TRBV14 ASSQGRGWKY
few TRBJ2-2 TRBV12-3/TRBV12-4 ASSLLTSKTGELF
. TRBJ1-2 TRBV12-3/TRBV12-4 ASNQGMIYGYT